Following are 18 T cell receptor beta chains from one sample sequenced in a study of T cell responses to AZD1222 COVID-19 vaccine. This table comes from immunoSEQ multiplex PCR, and its TCRdb copy is limited to in-frame clones, with some not included. The sample lists 72,000 or so clones; 70% to 90% were seen once. The sample here was peripheral blood, taken 28 days after the second AZD1222 dose. These receptors were taken from an adult who received the AZD1222 COVID-19 vaccine.

The chain is built from TRBV7-8 and TRBJ2-1, with unresolved D. Between the trimmed V and J ends, which lost 3 bases and 0 bases, there was a span of 18 bases. Germline loops: CDR1 SGHVS, CDR2 FQNEAQ. This CDR3 comprises 18 residues. The CDR3: CASSLVGKGRSSYNEQFF. The DNA of the CDR3 is TGTGCCAGCAGCTTGGTAGGTAAAGGGCGGAGCTCCTACAATGAGCAGTTCTTC.

The chain recombines TRBV12-3 or TRBV12-4 with TRBJ1-3; D gene unclear. The CDR3 totals 11 residues. V lost 4 bases and J 7 bases, leaving 5 bases between the germline ends. The CDR3 sequence: CASSSVNTIYF. CDR3 sequence (DNA): TGTGCCAGCAGTTCGGTGAACACCATATATTTT.

The chain recombines TRBV20-1 with TRBJ2-6; D gene ambiguous. Between the trimmed V and J ends, which lost 5 bases and 9 bases, there was a span of 8 bases. The CDR3 runs 11 residues. Germline loops: CDR1 DFQATT, CDR2 SNEGSKA (reference sequence). CDR3 coding DNA: TGCAGTGCTCTGGATGGCAACGTCCTGACTTTC. Its protein product is CSALDGNVLTF.

This chain links TRBV27 with TRBJ2-7; 7 bases agree with TRBD2. J gave up 3 bases and V 5 bases, and 4 bases lay outside the gene matches. The CDR3 sequence is 13 residues long. The V gene's germline CDR1 is MNHEY and CDR2 SMNVEV (reference sequence). The CDR3 here is CASSRREIYEQYF. As DNA, the CDR3 is TGTGCCAGCAGTAGGCGGGAGATCTACGAGCAGTACTTC.

The J gene is TRBJ2-1, the V gene TRBV7-3; 12 bases line up with TRBD2. Germline lookup yields CDR1 SGHTA and CDR2 FQGTGA. V gave up 1 base and J gave up 6 bases; unmatched junction bases: 7. The CDR3 has 17 amino acids. The CDR3 sequence: CASSLSGGLAGSNEQFF. DNA of the CDR3: TGTGCCAGCAGCTTAAGCGGTGGACTAGCGGGAAGCAATGAGCAGTTCTTC.

This chain uses TRBV6-5 with TRBJ1-1; tentatively, D is TRBD1 (6 bases). V lost 7 bases to trimming and J lost 10 bases, with 13 bases between them. Germline values: CDR1 MNHEY, CDR2 SVGAGI. The CDR3 is 11 residues long. In DNA, the CDR3 is TGTGCCAGCAAGGGGGGTAGCGGAGCTTTCTTT. Translation gives CASKGGSGAFF.

The rearrangement joins TRBV20-1 to TRBJ2-3; no definite D call. CDR1 is DFQATT and CDR2 is SNEGSKA in the germline V gene (reference sequence). There are 11 residues in the CDR3. Trimming took 5 bases from V and 6 from J, leaving 9 bases between them. The CDR3 here is CSAPSLDTQYF. Here the CDR3 DNA reads TGCAGTGCTCCGAGTTTGGATACGCAGTATTTT.

The CDR3 protein is CASSLAPPGQGGADEQFF. In DNA form, the CDR3 reads TGCGCCAGCAGCTTGGCCCCCCCGGGACAGGGCGGTGCAGATGAGCAGTTCTTC. This rearrangement joins TRBV5-1 to TRBJ2-1, with 9 positions matching TRBD1. Germline lookup yields CDR1 SGHRS and CDR2 YFSETQ. The CDR3 loop spans 18 amino acids. J gave up 8 bases and V 0 bases, and 15 bases lay outside the gene matches.

The chain joins TRBV5-1 to TRBJ1-4, with 9 positions matching TRBD1. With V trimmed by 0 bases and J by 8 bases, 5 bases remained unmatched. The germline V gene has CDR1 SGHRS and CDR2 YFSETQ. The CDR3 covers 15 residues. The CDR3 nucleotides read TGCGCCAGCAGCTTGGCCGGGACAGGGAACGAAAAACTGTTTTTT. Protein sequence: CASSLAGTGNEKLFF.

This chain joins TRBV5-4 and TRBJ2-2; 8 bases line up with TRBD2. J was trimmed by 6 bases and V by 0 bases; bases with no gene match: 4. Germline loops: CDR1 SGHNT, CDR2 YYREEE (reference sequence). The CDR3 is 15 residues long. This CDR3 reads CASSLVGRDAGELFF. In DNA form, the CDR3 reads TGTGCCAGCAGCTTGGTCGGGAGGGATGCCGGGGAGCTGTTTTTT.

The chain recombines TRBV5-5 with TRBJ1-2; D remains ambiguous. CDR3 size: 15 residues. The ends were cut back, 5 bases at V and 2 bases at J, with 16 bases in the middle. CDR1 is SGHKS, CDR2 YYEKEE, per germline (reference sequence). The CDR3 loop is CASRSIWVGNYGYTF. For the CDR3, the DNA is TGTGCCAGCAGGTCTATCTGGGTCGGGAACTATGGCTACACCTTC.

The chain recombines TRBV5-4 with TRBJ2-3; no reliable D call. Germline V gene sequence: CDR1 SGHNT, CDR2 YYREEE (reference sequence). Trimming took 4 bases from V and 2 from J, leaving 11 bases between them. CDR3 length: 14 amino acids. The CDR3: CASSTDSSTDTQYF. CDR3 DNA: TGTGCCAGCAGCACCGACTCCTCCACAGATACGCAGTATTTT.

The chain is built from TRBV11-3 and TRBJ1-1, with 10 bases that match TRBD1. From germline, CDR1 is SGHNT and CDR2 YENEEA. V shed 4 bases, J shed 5 bases, and the junction held 7 bases outside the gene matches. The CDR3 length is 15 residues. This CDR3 reads CASSSQTGGRTEAFF. The DNA of the CDR3 is TGTGCCAGCAGCTCCCAGACAGGGGGCAGGACTGAAGCTTTCTTT.

The rearrangement links TRBV27 to TRBJ2-1; D uncertain. V gave up 6 bases and J gave up 7 bases, with 10 bases separating them. The germline CDR1 and CDR2 sequences are MNHEY and SMNVEV (reference sequence). This CDR3 has 12 residues. CDR3 protein: CASRLGWNEQFF. DNA of the CDR3: TGTGCCAGCAGACTGGGGTGGAATGAGCAGTTCTTC.

The chain recombines TRBV4-2 with TRBJ1-1; tentatively, D is TRBD1 (5 bases). V was clipped by 4 bases and J by 1 base, with 13 bases between them. This CDR3 region has 15 residues. Germline V CDR1 and CDR2: LGHNA, YNFKEQ. CDR3 coding DNA: TGTGCCAGCAGCCCCTCGAGAGGGGAGAACACTGAAGCTTTCTTT. This codes for CASSPSRGENTEAFF.

This chain connects TRBV10-3 to TRBJ1-2, with 7 positions matching TRBD1. Unmatched junction bases numbered 6, after V lost 2 bases and J lost 6 bases. Per the germline V gene, CDR1 is ENHRY and CDR2 is SYGVKD. This CDR3 comprises 14 residues. The CDR3 region has the DNA TGTGCCATCAGTGAGGCGGGGGACAGCAATGGCTACACCTTC. It specifies CAISEAGDSNGYTF.

Points on this clone: This sample includes further DNA sequences coding for the same CDR3. The V gene is TRBV4-3, the J gene TRBJ1-3, with 7 bases identical to TRBD1. Trimming cost V 1 base and J 5 bases; bases outside gene matches: 2. Germline CDR1 LGHNA, CDR2 YSLEER. The CDR3 is 14 amino acids. The CDR3 sequence: CASSQGQGRNTIYF. DNA of the CDR3: TGCGCCAGCAGCCAAGGACAGGGTAGAAACACCATATATTTT.

The chain combines TRBV10-2 with TRBJ1-3; weak D call: TRBD1 (5 bases). Germline V gene sequence: CDR1 WSHSY, CDR2 SAAADI. The CDR3 runs to 15 residues. Trimming took 8 bases from V and 0 from J, leaving 14 bases between them. The CDR3 region has the DNA TGCGCCAGCCGGGAGGGGACGGGCTCTGGAAACACCATATATTTT. It specifies CASREGTGSGNTIYF.